This paragraph reports one T cell receptor beta chain. Its antigen is as yet unknown. The germline CDR1 and CDR2 sequences are SGHAT and FQNNGV. The CDR3 spans 14 residues. What made the TCR beta cDNA was 5'RACE template switching with UMIs. TCRdb reanalyzed the 5' RACE reads, giving one entry per CDR3 protein sequence and no DNA. This listing includes 200,000 to 300,000 distinct CDR3 sequences. This record belongs to a study of T cells expressing NK-cell markers. At the level of the study: Serological testing identified seven of the eight sequenced donors as HCMV-seropositive and one as seronegative.

Regarding the study as a whole: Four donors likewise had their CD3+CD56-NKG2C+ fraction led by these clonotypes. Among CD8+ T cells from 5 to 7 donors, dominant NKG2C+ clonotypes accounted for about 1.0-7.0%.

Sequencing was performed on blood T cells: a sorted CD56 or NKG2C T cell subset, CD4+ or CD8+ T cells, or bulk PBMC T cells (not recorded which). The chain combines TRBV11-2 with TRBJ2-2; TCRdb lists TRBD2, though no DNA is available to test this call. This sequence originates from a man aged 18 to 30 in good health. The CDR3 loop reads CASSPPLTGGELFF.